The clone carrying this T cell receptor beta chain ranks as medium-sized. The antigen is undetermined. The data originate from a study of T-cell memory formation after mild COVID-19. Across the study: Largely donor-specific TCR clusters were found.

Study results and caveats: Clones that got smaller from day 15 to 85 had even CD4/CD8, while clones growing later tipped toward CD4+. The SARS-CoV-2 specificity of second-wave clones reaching peak at day 37 remained unverified. The study found contracting CD4+ clones mainly in CM and EM and contracting CD8+ clones in EMRA.

TCRdb reprocessed the 5' RACE reads with MiXCR, giving one entry per CDR3 protein. The data contain tens of thousands of distinct CDR3 sequences, 9% to 15% of them seen just once; the ten biggest clones take up approximately 25%. This CDR3 has 18 amino acids. Germline trimming cut 0 bases from V and 0 bases from J; bases unmatched to any gene: 7. From germline, CDR1 is SGHVS and CDR2 FQNEAQ. This clonotype was sampled from a man younger than 35 who had mild COVID-19 (a few samples of this study predate the infection). Cell type and time point are not known. What was sequenced was PBMCs or a T cell subset sorted from them (not recorded which). The chain couples TRBV7-8 to TRBJ2-1; 8 bases match TRBD2. CDR3 bases: TGTGCCAGCAGCTTAGCGCTTATAGCGGGGTTCTCCTACAATGAGCAGTTCTTC. Its translation is CASSLALIAGFSYNEQFF.